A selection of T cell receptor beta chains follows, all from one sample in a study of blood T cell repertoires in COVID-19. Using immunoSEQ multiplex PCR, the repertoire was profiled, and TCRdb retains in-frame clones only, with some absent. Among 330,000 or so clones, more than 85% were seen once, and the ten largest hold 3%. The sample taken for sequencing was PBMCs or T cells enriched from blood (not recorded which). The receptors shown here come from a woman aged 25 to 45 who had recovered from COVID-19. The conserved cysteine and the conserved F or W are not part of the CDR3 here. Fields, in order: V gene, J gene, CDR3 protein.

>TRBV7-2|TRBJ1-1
ASSSQGRRTEAF
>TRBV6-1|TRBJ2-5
ASSETGIQETQY
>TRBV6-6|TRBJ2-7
ASSWTIHDYEQY
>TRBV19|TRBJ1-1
ASSIIGGFTEAF
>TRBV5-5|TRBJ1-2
ASSLGGQGTTYGYT
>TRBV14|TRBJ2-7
ASSQFAGGSDEQY
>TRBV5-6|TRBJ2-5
ASSLPGSGGEETQY
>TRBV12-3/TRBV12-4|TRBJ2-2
ASSFRGAGELF
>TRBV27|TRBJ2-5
ASILRRGGVETQY
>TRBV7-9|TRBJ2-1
ASSPQAGGAGDEQF
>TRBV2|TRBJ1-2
ASRTGQGGYT
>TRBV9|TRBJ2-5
ASSVGPGVAPETQY
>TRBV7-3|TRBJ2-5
ASIPAGLAGGNQETQY
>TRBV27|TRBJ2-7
ASSFGGGGEQY
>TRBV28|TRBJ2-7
ASSRDELAGIFYEQY
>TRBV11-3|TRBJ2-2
ASSLGGGDTGELF
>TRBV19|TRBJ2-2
ASSPGGGKGGELF
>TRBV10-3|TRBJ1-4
AISPGVGQINEKLF
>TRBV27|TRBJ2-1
ASTGTSGYNEQF
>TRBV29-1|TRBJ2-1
SVDTGVSYNEQF
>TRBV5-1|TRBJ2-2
ASSLVGQGPGELF
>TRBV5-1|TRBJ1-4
ASSFRDRDEKLF
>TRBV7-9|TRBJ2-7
ASSYPLAGGPHEQY
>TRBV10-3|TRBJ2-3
AISPGQGGDTQY
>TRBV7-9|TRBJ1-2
ASSLETGAGYT
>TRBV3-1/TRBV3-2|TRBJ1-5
ASSPTIGGGQPQH
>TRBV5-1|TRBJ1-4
ASSEGSTNEKLF
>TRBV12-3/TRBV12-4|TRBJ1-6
ASRLTGNSPLH
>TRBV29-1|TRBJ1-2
SVEGTDYGYT
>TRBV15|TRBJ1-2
ATSSLTGDGYT
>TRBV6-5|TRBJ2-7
ASGGGEYEQY
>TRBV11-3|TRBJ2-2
ASSPRQGAGELF
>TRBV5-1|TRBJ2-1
ASSLTSGSYNEQF
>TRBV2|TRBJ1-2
ASSELDRVYEYGYT
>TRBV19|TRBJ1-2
ASSVDRGMHGYT